The rows below give T cell receptor beta chains drawn from one sample of a study of shared clonotypes between healthy human individuals. Assay: immunoSEQ multiplex PCR; the TCRdb copy retains only in-frame clones and omits some. Of about 700,000 clones listed, 92% are singletons. Sequencing used naive CD8+ T cells sorted from blood. The source is a young man in good health. Both conserved end residues are part of each CDR3. A D gene is named only where the DNA matches it firmly. Size is omitted from some rows. Given values are once, few, many or a class for expanded clones.

V: TRBV5-1; J: TRBJ2-2; D: TRBD1; size: NA; CDR3: CASSRGDRENTGELFF; DNA: TGCGCCAGCAGCCGAGGGGACAGGGAGAACACCGGGGAGCTGTTTTTT
V: TRBV5-1; J: TRBJ2-7; D: TRBD1; size: NA; CDR3: CASSRPGTGDGEQYF; DNA: TGCGCCAGCAGCAGGCCCGGGACAGGGGACGGCGAGCAGTACTTC
V: TRBV6-1; J: TRBJ2-7; D: NA; size: NA; CDR3: CASSEFMALYEQYF; DNA: TGTGCCAGCAGTGAATTCATGGCATTGTACGAGCAGTACTTC
V: TRBV13; J: TRBJ2-1; D: TRBD2; size: NA; CDR3: CASSPFWASGGSYNEQFF; DNA: TGTGCCAGCAGCCCCTTTTGGGCTAGCGGTGGCTCCTACAATGAGCAGTTCTTC
V: TRBV7-6; J: TRBJ2-1; D: NA; size: NA; CDR3: CASSFSGRATPSYNEQFF; DNA: TGTGCCAGCAGCTTCTCAGGACGTGCTACACCCTCATACAATGAGCAGTTCTTC
V: TRBV16; J: TRBJ2-7; D: NA; size: NA; CDR3: CASSQSLSYSYEQYF; DNA: TGTGCCAGCAGCCAATCTTTATCGTATTCCTACGAGCAGTACTTC
V: TRBV10-2; J: TRBJ1-2; D: TRBD1; size: NA; CDR3: CATRTGNGYTF; DNA: TGCGCCACCAGGACAGGGAATGGCTACACCTTC
V: TRBV7-3; J: TRBJ2-1; D: TRBD1; size: NA; CDR3: CASSSTGDSYNEQFF; DNA: TGTGCCAGCAGCTCCACAGGGGACTCCTACAATGAGCAGTTCTTC
V: TRBV7-9; J: TRBJ1-1; D: NA; size: NA; CDR3: CASGRGNTEAFF; DNA: TGTGCCTCAGGGAGGGGCAACACTGAAGCTTTCTTT
V: TRBV11-2; J: TRBJ1-1; D: NA; size: once; CDR3: CASSLDRDNYENTEAFF; DNA: TGTGCCAGCAGCTTAGATCGGGACAACTATGAGAACACTGAAGCTTTCTTT
V: TRBV7-6; J: TRBJ2-3; D: TRBD2; size: NA; CDR3: CASSLGLAGNTDTQYF; DNA: TGTGCCAGCAGCTTAGGTCTAGCGGGCAACACAGATACGCAGTATTTT
V: TRBV28; J: TRBJ2-2; D: NA; size: NA; CDR3: CASSLNTDREDTGELFF; DNA: TGTGCCAGCAGCCTCAACACCGACAGGGAGGACACCGGGGAGCTGTTTTTT
V: TRBV27; J: TRBJ2-1; D: TRBD2; size: NA; CDR3: CASSSSLAGIYNEQFF; DNA: TGTGCCAGCAGTTCCTCCCTAGCGGGAATCTACAATGAGCAGTTCTTC
V: TRBV18; J: TRBJ2-1; D: NA; size: NA; CDR3: CASQGTMGYEQFF; DNA: TGTGCCAGTCAGGGGACGATGGGGTATGAGCAGTTCTTC
V: TRBV11-2; J: TRBJ2-7; D: TRBD2; size: NA; CDR3: CASSPMSGSYEQYF; DNA: TGTGCCAGCAGCCCCATGAGCGGGAGCTACGAGCAGTACTTC
V: TRBV2; J: TRBJ2-5; D: TRBD2; size: NA; CDR3: CASSEYLAGNSGETQYF; DNA: TGTGCCAGCAGTGAATACCTAGCGGGTAACTCCGGGGAGACCCAGTACTTC
V: TRBV6-5; J: TRBJ2-1; D: NA; size: NA; CDR3: CASSTGQYNEQFF; DNA: TGTGCCAGCAGTACAGGACAGTACAATGAGCAGTTCTTC
V: TRBV2; J: TRBJ1-4; D: NA; size: NA; CDR3: CAVQGGEKLFF; DNA: TGTGCCGTCCAAGGAGGTGAAAAACTGTTTTTT